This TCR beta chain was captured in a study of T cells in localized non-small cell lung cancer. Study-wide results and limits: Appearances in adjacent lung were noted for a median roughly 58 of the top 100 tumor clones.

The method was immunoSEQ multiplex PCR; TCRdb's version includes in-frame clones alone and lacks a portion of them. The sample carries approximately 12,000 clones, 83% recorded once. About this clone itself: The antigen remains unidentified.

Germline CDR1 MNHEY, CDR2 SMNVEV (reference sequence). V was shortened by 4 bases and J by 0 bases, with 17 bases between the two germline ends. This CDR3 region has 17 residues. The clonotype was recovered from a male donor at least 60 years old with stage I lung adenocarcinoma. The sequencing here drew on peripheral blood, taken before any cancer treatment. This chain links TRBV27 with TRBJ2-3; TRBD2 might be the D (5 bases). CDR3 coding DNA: TGTGCCAGCAGTTCCTTCCGGAGCGGACGTAGCACAGATACGCAGTATTTT. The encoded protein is CASSSFRSGRSTDTQYF.